A single sample gave rise to the 24 T cell receptor beta chains below, sequenced in a study of T cell repertoires in cytomegalovirus infection (dated by TCRdb to between 2019 and 2020). Which antigens these TCRs recognize remains unknown. This sample was sequenced with an Illumina HiSeq 1500. TCRdb passed the public sequencing reads through fastp at Q25 and MiXCR, retaining productive beta sequences. Under each unique CDR3 protein, matching rows form one entry showing the most common genes and DNA. This sample lists about 470,000 distinct CDR3 sequences; about 44% were detected once. The ten largest make up 43% of the sample. Reading the label with the study, this specimen's treatment or condition is: in vitro stimulation with specific CMV peptide epitopes to enrich CMV-specific T cells. This sample comprised cultured PBMCs, obtained from culture after CMV antigen stimulation. These receptors came from a human donor in good health (CMV status not recorded). Some clones in this sample may be carry-over from other donors' samples.

The sample holds a few counts of this clonotype. The V and J genes are TRBV4-1 and TRBJ1-4; D is unresolved. Germline V gene lookup returns CDR1 MGHRA and CDR2 YSYEKL. V dropped 1 base and J dropped 4 bases, with 10 bases sitting between them. CDR3 length: 15 residues. The CDR3 region has the DNA TGCGCCAGCAGCCAAGTACGGACCGGTAATGAAAAACTGTTTTTT. As protein: CASSQVRTGNEKLFF.

The chain's CDR3 is CASSFNIGGVDYEQYF. CDR3 DNA sequence: TGTGCCAGCAGTTTTAACATTGGAGGGGTCGACTACGAGCAGTACTTC. The chain links TRBV28 to TRBJ2-7; D possibly corresponds to TRBD2 (6 bases). From germline, CDR1 is MDHEN and CDR2 SYDVKM. Trimming took off 3 bases at V and 3 bases at J, with 18 bases between the two ends. This CDR3 has 16 residues.

The chain has TRBV12-3 or TRBV12-4 and TRBJ1-3; 7 bases are shared with TRBD1. This CDR3 is 16 amino acids long. V was clipped by 7 bases and J by 0 bases; unmatched bases: 9. The CDR3 loop reads CASNIGGKSSGNTIYF. Here the CDR3 DNA reads TGTGCCAGCAATATAGGGGGCAAGAGCTCTGGAAACACCATATATTTT.

The chain couples TRBV7-6 to TRBJ2-2, with 11 positions matching TRBD2. Trimming took 3 bases from V and 4 from J; bases not matched to a gene: 4. Germline V gene data show CDR1 as SGHVS and CDR2 as FNYEAQ. CDR3 length: 16 residues. The CDR3: CASSLTSGTSTGELFF. The CDR3 bases are TGTGCCAGCAGCTTGACTAGCGGGACCTCCACCGGGGAGCTGTTTTTT.

The J gene is TRBJ1-2, the V gene TRBV19, with TRBD1 matching over 7 bases. Trimming cost V 10 bases and J 3 bases; bases outside gene matches: 11. CDR3 size: 14 residues. Germline V gene sequence: CDR1 LNHDA, CDR2 SQIVND (reference sequence). The CDR3 protein is CATQQGLGDYGYTF. Written as DNA, the CDR3 is TGTGCCACCCAACAGGGGCTTGGAGACTATGGCTACACCTTC.

This sequence joins TRBV6-6 and TRBJ1-6; TRBD1 matches 8 bases. This CDR3 has 14 residues. With V trimmed by 6 bases and J by 8 bases, 6 bases remained unmatched. Germline V gene data show CDR1 as MNHNY and CDR2 as SVGAGI (reference sequence). The CDR3 region is CASRQGGSYSPLHF. In DNA, the CDR3 is TGTGCCAGCAGACAGGGGGGATCTTATTCACCCCTCCACTTT.

J is TRBJ1-1 and V is TRBV6-1; D gene ambiguous. V lost 1 base and J 4 bases, leaving 10 bases between the germline ends. There are 14 residues in the CDR3. Germline CDR1 MNHNS, CDR2 SASEGT. In nucleotides, the CDR3 is TGTGCCAGCAGTGAAGGGAACTTCGGCACTGAAGCTTTCTTT. Amino acid sequence: CASSEGNFGTEAFF.

Ten or more counts support this clonotype. The genes are TRBV7-2 and TRBJ2-3; a weak D match, TRBD2 (6 bases). CDR3 length equals 18 residues. V dropped 1 base and J dropped 5 bases, with 22 bases sitting between them. The germline gives CDR1 SGHTA, CDR2 FQGNSA. CDR3 amino acids: CASSLVFAGTNVGDTQYF. The CDR3 nucleotides read TGTGCCAGCAGCTTAGTCTTTGCGGGAACCAATGTGGGAGATACGCAGTATTTT.

J is TRBJ2-3 and V is TRBV7-6; 10 nucleotides align to TRBD2. The V gene end was trimmed by 6 bases and the J gene end by 2 bases; junction bases not matched to a gene: 11. The CDR3 sequence is 17 residues long. Per germline, CDR1 SGHVS and CDR2 FNYEAQ. The CDR3 DNA follows: TGTGCCAGCAGTCCTACCGGACTAGCGGAGACCACAGATACGCAGTATTTT. As protein: CASSPTGLAETTDTQYF.

This chain links TRBV28 with TRBJ1-1; 10 bases agree with TRBD1. The germline gives CDR1 MDHEN, CDR2 SYDVKM. This CDR3 is built from 14 residues. Trimming removed 8 bases from V and 5 bases from J; junction bases left unmatched: 8. CDR3 amino acids: CASLSRQGATEAFF. The CDR3 region has the DNA TGTGCCAGCCTCTCCCGACAGGGGGCAACTGAAGCTTTCTTT.

The V gene is TRBV7-2, the J gene TRBJ2-5, with D tentatively TRBD1 (6 bases). Trimming pared 5 bases from V and 1 base from J, leaving 11 bases between. Germline V gives CDR1 SGHTA, CDR2 FQGNSA. The CDR3 is 14 amino acids. CDR3 sequence reads: CASSQDSLQETQYF. The CDR3 bases are TGTGCCAGCAGCCAGGACAGCCTCCAAGAGACCCAGTACTTC.

The CDR3 DNA reads as TGTGCCAGCAGTGCGGGGGGAGTGAACACCATATATTTT. Amino acid sequence: CASSAGGVNTIYF. The rearrangement links TRBV2 to TRBJ1-3, with a tentative D call TRBD1 (5 bases). Trimming took off 4 bases at V and 7 bases at J, with 11 bases between the two ends. This CDR3 has 13 residues. The germline V gene has CDR1 SNHLY and CDR2 FYNNEI.

This clonotype was seen just once. V usage is TRBV19 and J usage is TRBJ2-5; maybe TRBD2 (6 bases). The CDR3 runs to 13 residues. Germline V CDR1 and CDR2: LNHDA, SQIVND (reference sequence). The V end was cut by 3 bases, the J end by 10 bases, with 15 bases between. The CDR3 nucleotides are TGTGCCAGTAGTATCCCACCGGCGGGGAACCAGTACTTC. This translates into CASSIPPAGNQYF. Together with reference TRBV19 and TRBJ2-5, the CDR3 gives the full variable domain: DGGITQSPKYLFRKEGQNVTLSCEQNLNHDAMYWYRQDPGQGLRLIYYSQIVNDFQKGDIAEGYSVSREKKESFPLTVTSAQKNPTAFYLCASSIPPAGNQYFGPGTRLLVL.

The J gene is TRBJ2-7, the V gene TRBV27; the D gene could be TRBD1 or TRBD2 (6 bases each). The CDR3 runs to 15 residues. CDR1 and CDR2 (germline): MNHEY, SMNVEV (reference sequence). The germline V and J ends were trimmed by 3 bases and 2 bases, with 14 bases remaining between them. This CDR3 reads CASSLRGGTTYEQYF. The CDR3 DNA is TGTGCCAGCAGTTTGCGGGGCGGGACAACCTACGAGCAGTACTTC.

The chain couples TRBV11-2 to TRBJ2-1; TRBD2 matches at 8 bases. CDR1 and CDR2 (germline): SGHAT, FQNNGV. This CDR3 contains 18 residues. Losses at the gene ends were 1 base for V and 9 bases for J; bases not matched to a gene: 17. The CDR3 DNA reads TGTGCCAGCAGCTTAGCTCGCGGGGGAGCGGGAGCGGTTCGTGAGCAGTTCTTC. Encoded protein: CASSLARGGAGAVREQFF.

This clonotype was detected a few times. This chain uses TRBV6-2 or TRBV6-3 with TRBJ2-7, with 8 bases identical to TRBD2. V lost 4 bases, J lost 0 bases, and 8 bases stayed unmatched. Germline CDR1 MNHEY, CDR2 SVGEGT. The CDR3 is 16 residues long. The CDR3 DNA reads TGTGCCAGCAGTTCCCCGGGAGGGTCTAGCTCCTACGAGCAGTACTTC. It specifies CASSSPGGSSSYEQYF.

This clonotype was observed a handful of times. V usage is TRBV20-1 and J usage is TRBJ2-7; the match to TRBD2 covers 10 bases. This CDR3 is built from 14 residues. V lost 7 bases and J lost 5; bases outside the gene matches: 11. The V gene's germline CDR1 is DFQATT and CDR2 SNEGSKA (reference sequence). The CDR3 reads CSVAGASGSDEQYF. Here the CDR3 DNA reads TGCAGTGTGGCGGGGGCTAGCGGGAGCGACGAGCAGTACTTC.

This clonotype has just a few counts. V and J are TRBV7-6 and TRBJ1-6, with 7 bases that match TRBD1. The CDR3 contains 15 residues. Per germline, CDR1 SGHVS and CDR2 FNYEAQ. The V gene end was trimmed by 5 bases and the J gene end by 10 bases; junction bases not matched to a gene: 11. CDR3 amino acids: CASSPRTGPISPLHF. DNA for the CDR3: TGTGCCAGCAGCCCACGGACAGGTCCCATCTCACCCCTCCACTTT.

This sequence joins TRBV30 and TRBJ1-1, with D perhaps matching TRBD1 (6 bases). Germline V CDR1 and CDR2: GTSNPN, SVGIG (reference sequence). The length of the CDR3 is 15 residues. The germline V and J ends were trimmed by 0 bases and 0 bases, with 11 bases remaining between them. The CDR3 here is CAWSVGQGMNTEAFF. The CDR3 nucleotides read TGTGCCTGGAGTGTAGGCCAGGGGATGAACACTGAAGCTTTCTTT.

The chain is built from TRBV20-1 and TRBJ2-3; D is undetermined. Trimming pared 8 bases from V and 2 bases from J, leaving 8 bases between. Germline values: CDR1 DFQATT, CDR2 SNEGSKA (reference sequence). The CDR3 loop spans 11 amino acids. The CDR3 region has the DNA TGCAGTTATAGGGTCACAGATACGCAGTATTTT. This codes for CSYRVTDTQYF.

This clonotype was picked up a small number of times. J is TRBJ2-7 and V is TRBV7-2; unclear D gene. Germline assignment: CDR1 SGHTA and CDR2 FQGNSA. V was shortened by 5 bases and J by 2 bases, with 13 bases between the two germline ends. The CDR3 covers 14 residues. In nucleotides, the CDR3 is TGTGCCAGCAGCCCATCACATAACACCTACGAGCAGTACTTC. This gives the protein CASSPSHNTYEQYF.

A few counts support this clonotype. V gene TRBV7-8 combines with J gene TRBJ1-4; TRBD1 might be the D (6 bases). CDR3 length: 15 residues. The V and J ends lost 4 bases and 13 bases respectively, with 22 bases between them. Germline lookup yields CDR1 SGHVS and CDR2 FQNEAQ. The CDR3 loop is CASSSFGTPAGGLFF. Written as DNA, the CDR3 is TGTGCCAGCAGCTCATTCGGGACACCCGCTGGGGGACTGTTTTTT.

This rearrangement joins TRBV24-1 to TRBJ1-5; D not resolved. Germline CDR1 and CDR2: KGHDR and SFDVKD. The CDR3 is 16 amino acids. V shed 1 base and J shed 0 bases, with 9 bases lying between them. The CDR3 is CATSDFSELSNQPQHF. The CDR3 DNA is TGTGCCACCAGTGATTTTTCAGAGCTTAGCAATCAGCCCCAGCATTTT.

This clonotype came up once. The rearrangement uses TRBV19 and TRBJ2-7; possibly TRBD1 for D (6 bases). The germline V gene encodes CDR1 LNHDA and CDR2 SQIVND (reference sequence). This CDR3 contains 16 residues. With 3 bases removed from V and 0 bases from J, the gap between germline ends came to 15 bases. The CDR3 sequence: CASSIPGIGGSYEQYF. CDR3 in DNA: TGTGCCAGTAGTATTCCCGGGATAGGGGGCTCCTACGAGCAGTACTTC.